This TCR beta chain was sequenced during a study of blood T cells in healthy people across ages. The study, taken as a whole, reports: It was held that diversity estimates obtained from one million T cells represented underestimates.

Sample-barcoded 5' priming and a J-beta primer mix drove a second PCR of roughly 6 to 12 cycles. TCRdb recomputed calls from the 5' RACE reads with MiXCR, one row per CDR3 protein. The sample carries around 1,900,000 distinct CDR3 sequences, more than 35% recorded once. Concerning this clonotype: Its antigen is unknown.

Sequencing was carried out using blood. This sequence originates from a human donor in good health.

This chain's CDR3 is CSVASGGVREKLFF. The CDR3 nucleotides read TGCAGCGTTGCGTCAGGGGGCGTAAGGGAAAAACTGTTTTTT. This chain connects TRBV29-1 to TRBJ1-4; 8 nucleotides line up with TRBD1. The CDR3 has 14 residues. With 4 bases clipped from V and 8 bases from J, the junction kept 9 bases outside the gene matches. Germline V CDR1 and CDR2: SQVTM, ANQGSEA. Complete variable domain (other parts from reference TRBV29-1 and TRBJ1-4): SAVISQKPSRDICQRGTSLTIQCQVDSQVTMMFWYRQQPGQSLTLIATANQGSEATYESGFVIDKFPISRPNLTFSTLTVSNMSPEDSSIYLCSVASGGVREKLFFGSGTQLSVL.